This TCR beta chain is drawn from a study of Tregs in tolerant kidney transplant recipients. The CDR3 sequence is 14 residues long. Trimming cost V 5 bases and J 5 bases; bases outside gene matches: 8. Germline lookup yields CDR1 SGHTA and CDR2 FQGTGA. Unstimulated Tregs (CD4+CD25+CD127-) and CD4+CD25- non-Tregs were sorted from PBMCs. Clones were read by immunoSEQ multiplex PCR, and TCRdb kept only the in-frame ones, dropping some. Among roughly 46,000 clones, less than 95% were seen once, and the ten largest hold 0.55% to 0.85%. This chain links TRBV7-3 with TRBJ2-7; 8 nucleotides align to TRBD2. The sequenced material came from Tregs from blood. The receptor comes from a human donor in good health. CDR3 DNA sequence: TGTGCCAGCAGCCTACCGGGGGGGAGCCACGAGCAGTACTTC. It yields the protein CASSLPGGSHEQYF.